This TCR beta chain was sequenced during a study of cytomegalovirus exposure and HLA in healthy donors. Study-wide context: A previous analysis identified about 110 million unique TCR beta sequences derived from some 170 million T cells. General study results and limits: Usually a TCR sequence was rare, but some public TCRs were found in many donors.

It was with 60 Vbeta and 13 Jbeta primers that the PCR ran. The method was immunoSEQ multiplex PCR; TCRdb's version includes in-frame clones alone and lacks a portion of them. The table shows 95,000 to 100,000 clones, with about 70% occurring only once. This clone was found once. The target antigen is unknown. V was trimmed by 2 bases and J by 5 bases, leaving 15 bases between them. There are 16 residues in the CDR3. The germline gives CDR1 MNHNS, CDR2 SASEGT. The sequencing sample was made of PBMCs. The source is a woman aged 40 to 50 in good health and CMV-seronegative. The chain employs TRBV6-1 and TRBJ2-2, with a tentative D call TRBD1 (5 bases). The CDR3 sequence is CASSEFQGIGTGELFF. The CDR3 nucleotides are TGTGCCAGCAGTGAATTTCAGGGTATCGGGACCGGGGAGCTGTTTTTT.